Many counts were recorded for the clone carrying this T cell receptor beta chain. Its target is not known. A second PCR of about 7 to 12 cycles used a sample-barcoded 5' primer and a J-beta primer mix. Tags on each cDNA molecule came from a template-switch adaptor with 12 random nucleotides. TCRdb re-analysed the 5' RACE reads in MiXCR, keeping a single row per CDR3 protein. Of around 1,500,000 distinct CDR3 sequences in the sample, 40% to 50% are singletons; the top ten hold approximately 7.9%. The CDR3 consists of 13 residues. V shed 8 bases and J shed 1 base, with 11 bases lying between them. Germline-derived CDR1 and CDR2 are MGHRA and YSYEKL. The data stem from a study of blood T cells in healthy people across ages. Overall study results and limits: Unsorted PBMCs blocked a conclusive comparison of naive and antigen-experienced cells. Long-lived donors exceeded aged donors in naive CD4+ cells and diversity.

At least 6.5 million PBMCs were isolated per sample. The clonotype was recovered from a woman aged 18 to 35 in good health. The gene calls are TRBV4-1 and TRBJ1-1; TRBD1 is a possible D gene (5 bases). The sample consisted of blood. In nucleotides, the CDR3 is TGCGCCAGCCGCGGGGGACCGAACACTGAAGCTTTCTTT. Translating it yields CASRGGPNTEAFF.